These 27 T cell receptor beta chains were all obtained from the same sample, sequenced in a study of shared clonotypes between healthy human individuals. The method was immunoSEQ multiplex PCR; TCRdb's version includes in-frame clones alone and lacks a portion of them. The repertoire holds some 2,500,000 clones, with around 92% as singletons. The material sequenced was naive CD4+ T cells from PBMCs. Specified subset: CD45RA+ positively selected. The receptors here all came from a man between 18 and 35 years old in good health. Some clones in this sample may be carry-over from other donors' samples.

This clone was recorded once. This sequence joins TRBV2 and TRBJ2-1; TRBD1 might be the D (6 bases). The CDR3 is 16 amino acids. CDR1 SNHLY and CDR2 FYNNEI come from the germline V gene. Trimming shortened V by 0 bases and J by 6 bases, and 15 bases separated the two germline ends. The CDR3 loop is CASSEAESVQGNEQFF. The CDR3 DNA follows: TGTGCCAGCAGTGAAGCCGAGTCCGTACAGGGCAATGAGCAGTTCTTC.

The chain carries TRBV7-9 and TRBJ2-2; D tentatively fits TRBD1 or TRBD2 (6 bases each). From germline, CDR1 is SEHNR and CDR2 FQNEAQ (reference sequence). V was shortened by 8 bases and J by 0 bases, with 16 bases between the two germline ends. CDR3 size: 16 residues. The CDR3 is CASFGGLETNTGELFF. The CDR3 DNA follows: TGTGCCAGCTTTGGGGGGCTGGAAACGAACACCGGGGAGCTGTTTTTT.

This chain uses TRBV6-6 with TRBJ2-7; 10 bases agree with TRBD2. Germline V gene sequence: CDR1 MNHNY, CDR2 SVGAGI (reference sequence). The J segment lost 3 bases and the V segment lost 0 bases, leaving 5 bases of the junction unmatched. This CDR3 spans 16 amino acids. The CDR3 coding sequence is TGTGCCAGCAGTTACTCAATAGTAGCGGGAGGCTACGAGCAGTACTTC. Residues: CASSYSIVAGGYEQYF.

CDR3 sequence reads: CAISADRATEAFF. CDR3 nucleotides: TGTGCCATCAGCGCCGACAGGGCCACTGAAGCTTTCTTT. V gene TRBV10-3 combines with J gene TRBJ1-1; 7 nucleotides align to TRBD1. Germline V gene lookup returns CDR1 ENHRY and CDR2 SYGVKD. Germline trimming cut 6 bases from V and 4 bases from J; bases unmatched to any gene: 5. This CDR3 has 13 amino acids.

This rearrangement joins TRBV7-6 to TRBJ2-2, with 16 bases aligning to TRBD2. Trimming removed 2 bases from V and 6 bases from J; junction bases left unmatched: 3. Germline V gives CDR1 SGHVS, CDR2 FNYEAQ. The CDR3 extends over 17 amino acids. For the CDR3, the DNA is TGTGCCAGCAGCTTATCGGGACTAGCGGGAGGGCCCGGGGAGCTGTTTTTT. Protein product: CASSLSGLAGGPGELFF.

This clone was seen only once. V and J are TRBV4-1 and TRBJ2-1; 7 nucleotides line up with TRBD2. V was pared by 5 bases and J by 4 bases, with 11 bases of the junction left unmatched. The CDR3 has 16 amino acids. CDR1 is MGHRA, CDR2 YSYEKL, per germline. The CDR3 loop reads CASSISGIVTYNEQFF. CDR3 bases: TGCGCCAGCAGCATAAGCGGGATAGTTACGTACAATGAGCAGTTCTTC.

This clone was seen only once. The gene calls are TRBV5-4 and TRBJ2-7; TRBD2 matches 9 bases. CDR1 is SGHNT, CDR2 YYREEE, per germline (reference sequence). V shed 4 bases, J shed 4 bases, and the junction held 9 bases outside the gene matches. The CDR3 covers 15 residues. CDR3 sequence (DNA): TGTGCCAGCAGCCTATCTAGCGGGATTTTTTACGAGCAGTACTTC. Translating it yields CASSLSSGIFYEQYF.

The CDR3 reads CASSFGDGTGEQYF. The DNA for the CDR3 is TGCGCCAGCAGCTTCGGGGACGGGACGGGAGAGCAGTACTTC. The chain couples TRBV5-1 to TRBJ2-7, with D perhaps being TRBD1 or TRBD2 (5 bases each). Germline V CDR1 and CDR2: SGHRS, YFSETQ. The CDR3 spans 14 residues. Trimming removed 2 bases at V and 7 bases at J, with 16 bases between.

The genes are TRBV19 and TRBJ1-2, with D unclear. This CDR3 spans 15 amino acids. Trimming stripped 3 bases from V and 4 bases from J, with 15 bases between. Germline lookup yields CDR1 LNHDA and CDR2 SQIVND (reference sequence). For the CDR3, the DNA is TGTGCCAGTAGTATTCGACACACTGGTAGCTATGGCTACACCTTC. It codes for CASSIRHTGSYGYTF.

This clone has a single count. The genes are TRBV11-2 and TRBJ2-7; 11 bases are a match to TRBD2. Germline V lookup: CDR1 SGHAT, CDR2 FQNNGV. The CDR3 sequence is 15 residues long. The J segment lost 6 bases and the V segment lost 5 bases, leaving 9 bases of the junction unmatched. The CDR3 DNA follows: TGTGCCAGCAGCCTACGGGTACTAGCGGGGGTCGAGCAGTACTTC. Amino acids: CASSLRVLAGVEQYF.

In its sample, this clone was seen a few times. Other DNA sequences in the same sample also yield this CDR3. The J gene is TRBJ1-2, the V gene TRBV2; TRBD1 agrees at 8 bases. The ends lost 5 bases at V and 6 bases at J; junction bases unmatched: 2. Per germline, CDR1 SNHLY and CDR2 FYNNEI. The CDR3 consists of 12 residues. CDR3 coding DNA: TGTGCCAGCAGTTTGACAGGGGATGGCTACACCTTC. As protein: CASSLTGDGYTF. Together with reference TRBV2 and TRBJ1-2, the CDR3 gives the full variable domain: EPEVTQTPSHQVTQMGQEVILRCVPISNHLYFYWYRQILGQKVEFLVSFYNNEISEKSEIFDDQFSVERPDGSNFTLKIRSTKLEDSAMYFCASSLTGDGYTFGSGTRLTVV.

The rearrangement links TRBV29-1 to TRBJ2-7; D may be TRBD2 (5 bases). CDR1 and CDR2 from the germline V gene are SQVTM and ANQGSEA. The CDR3 runs 14 residues. Trimming shortened V by 6 bases and J by 3 bases, and 18 bases separated the two germline ends. Here the CDR3 DNA reads TGCAGCGTGCGGTTGCGGAGGTACTACTACGAGCAGTACTTC. Translating gives CSVRLRRYYYEQYF.

The genes are TRBV7-3 and TRBJ2-2; D is undetermined. The CDR3 totals 16 residues. The germline V gene has CDR1 SGHTA and CDR2 FQGTGA. V lost 1 base to trimming and J lost 1 base, with 10 bases between them. CDR3 sequence (DNA): TGTGCCAGCAGCTTAAATGCCCCTGAGAACACCGGGGAGCTGTTTTTT. Its translation is CASSLNAPENTGELFF. Filled out from reference TRBV7-3 and TRBJ2-2, the complete variable domain reads GAGVSQTPSNKVTEKGKYVELRCDPISGHTALYWYRQSLGQGPEFLIYFQGTGAADDSGLPNDRFFAVRPEGSVSTLKIQRTERGDSAVYLCASSLNAPENTGELFFGEGSRLTVL.

V and J are TRBV14 and TRBJ2-2, with TRBD2 matching over 14 bases. The germline V gene encodes CDR1 SGHDN and CDR2 FVKESK. The CDR3 consists of 17 residues. V trimming: 4 bases; J trimming: 5 bases; junction bases outside the gene matches: 6. The CDR3 spells CASSRLAGGPLTGELFF. The CDR3 region has the DNA TGTGCCAGCAGCCGACTAGCGGGAGGGCCTTTAACCGGGGAGCTGTTTTTT.

Only one count was recorded for this clone. The rearrangement links TRBV15 to TRBJ2-5, with D uncertain. The CDR3 consists of 15 residues. V lost 0 bases and J 1 base, leaving 9 bases between the germline ends. Germline V CDR1 and CDR2: LNHNV, YYDKDF (reference sequence). This chain's CDR3 is CATSRDGGSQETQYF. Here the CDR3 DNA reads TGTGCCACCAGCAGAGATGGTGGCAGCCAAGAGACCCAGTACTTC.

The DNA for the CDR3 is TGTGCCAGCAGTCCCACTTGGGGGGATGAATCTGGCTACACCTTC. It specifies CASSPTWGDESGYTF. This chain connects TRBV6-6 to TRBJ1-2; weak D call: TRBD1 (5 bases). The V and J ends lost 5 bases and 7 bases respectively, with 20 bases between them. The CDR3 length is 15 residues. Germline V gene lookup returns CDR1 MNHNY and CDR2 SVGAGI (reference sequence).

This sequence joins TRBV10-1 and TRBJ1-5; possibly TRBD1 for D (6 bases). The length of the CDR3 is 13 residues. Trimming cost V 0 bases and J 6 bases, with 6 bases left between them. Germline V gene lookup returns CDR1 WNHNN and CDR2 SYGVQD (reference sequence). As DNA, the CDR3 is TGCGCCAGCAGTGAGTCGGGGGCTCAGCCCCAGCATTTT. As protein: CASSESGAQPQHF.

Remarks on this clone: In the same sample, other DNA sequences code for this CDR3. The J gene is TRBJ2-3, the V gene TRBV5-8; 7 bases are a match to TRBD2. CDR3 size: 14 residues. Germline values: CDR1 SGHTS, CDR2 YDEGEE. Trimming removed 2 bases from V and 4 bases from J; junction bases left unmatched: 4. The CDR3 spells CASSLGGRADTQYF. CDR3 bases: TGTGCCAGCAGCTTAGGCGGGAGAGCAGATACGCAGTATTTT.

The chain joins TRBV5-1 to TRBJ2-5; TRBD2 is a possible D gene (6 bases). The germline V and J ends were trimmed by 2 bases and 4 bases, with 15 bases remaining between them. Germline CDR1 reads SGHRS; CDR2 reads YFSETQ. The CDR3 spans 15 residues. For the CDR3, the DNA is TGCGCCAGCAGCTTAGGGACTCCCTCCCGAGAGACCCAGTACTTC. It yields the protein CASSLGTPSRETQYF.

The chain carries TRBV5-1 and TRBJ2-3; TRBD2 matches 11 bases. This CDR3 has 18 residues. Trimming removed 4 bases from V and 1 base from J; junction bases left unmatched: 11. Germline V CDR1 and CDR2: SGHRS, YFSETQ. This CDR3 is CASSPVAGGPPGTDTQYF. Written as DNA, the CDR3 is TGCGCCAGCAGCCCTGTAGCGGGAGGGCCTCCTGGCACAGATACGCAGTATTTT.

The rearrangement links TRBV6-1 to TRBJ2-4; 7 positions match TRBD1. The CDR3 spans 15 residues. After removal of 6 bases from V and 8 bases from J, the junction contained 13 bases not matched to a gene. Germline CDR1 reads MNHNS; CDR2 reads SASEGT. The CDR3 is CASSEPGGSKDIQYF. The CDR3 nucleotides are TGTGCCAGCAGCGAACCAGGGGGAAGTAAGGACATTCAGTACTTC.

The rearrangement links TRBV7-9 to TRBJ2-7; 11 nucleotides match TRBD2. V shed 6 bases and J 4 bases; nucleotides not matched to a gene: 11. The CDR3 contains 16 residues. CDR1 and CDR2 (germline): SEHNR, FQNEAQ (reference sequence). CDR3 sequence (DNA): TGTGCCAGCAGTTATAGCGGGAGGGTAAGTCGGTACGAGCAGTACTTC. It is translated as CASSYSGRVSRYEQYF. The full variable domain, completed using reference TRBV7-9 and TRBJ2-7, is DTGVSQNPRHKITKRGQNVTFRCDPISEHNRLYWYRQTLGQGPEFLTYFQNEAQLEKSRLLSDRFSAERPKGSFSTLEIQRTEQGDSAMYLCASSYSGRVSRYEQYFGPGTRLTVT.

This chain connects TRBV28 to TRBJ1-4; 8 bases match TRBD1. This CDR3 has 17 residues. V gave up 3 bases and J gave up 0 bases; unmatched junction bases: 6. In germline, CDR1 is MDHEN, CDR2 SYDVKM. This CDR3 is CASSFGSGGATNEKLFF. The CDR3 coding sequence is TGTGCCAGCAGTTTTGGGTCAGGGGGCGCAACTAATGAAAAACTGTTTTTT.

The chain uses TRBV28 and TRBJ1-2; possibly TRBD1 for D (5 bases). This CDR3 comprises 12 residues. Germline lookup yields CDR1 MDHEN and CDR2 SYDVKM. The germline V and J ends were trimmed by 3 bases and 10 bases, with 12 bases remaining between them. The CDR3 DNA follows: TGTGCCAGCAGTTTGGCAGGGTTAAACTACACCTTC. It codes for CASSLAGLNYTF.

The genes are TRBV11-2 and TRBJ1-4, with D hard to call. The ends were cut back, 7 bases at V and 2 bases at J, with 11 bases in the middle. Germline V gene data show CDR1 as SGHAT and CDR2 as FQNNGV. This CDR3 region has 14 residues. The CDR3 loop reads CASTPGRTNEKLFF. The CDR3 DNA follows: TGTGCCAGCACCCCGGGGAGGACTAATGAAAAACTGTTTTTT.

The chain combines TRBV6-1 with TRBJ1-2; possible D gene TRBD1, 5 bases. V shed 5 bases and J shed 8 bases, with 18 bases lying between them. The germline V gene has CDR1 MNHNS and CDR2 SASEGT. The CDR3 is 14 residues long. The CDR3 loop reads CASSKREGRDGYTF. For the CDR3, the DNA is TGTGCCAGCAGTAAACGAGAGGGGAGGGACGGCTACACCTTC.

V and J are TRBV7-9 and TRBJ2-7; D gene unclear. The CDR3 is 12 amino acids. Germline V lookup: CDR1 SEHNR, CDR2 FQNEAQ (reference sequence). V lost 5 bases, J lost 4 bases, and 9 bases lay in between. The CDR3 sequence: CASSAYGYEQYF. In DNA, the CDR3 is TGTGCCAGCAGCGCGTACGGGTACGAGCAGTACTTC.